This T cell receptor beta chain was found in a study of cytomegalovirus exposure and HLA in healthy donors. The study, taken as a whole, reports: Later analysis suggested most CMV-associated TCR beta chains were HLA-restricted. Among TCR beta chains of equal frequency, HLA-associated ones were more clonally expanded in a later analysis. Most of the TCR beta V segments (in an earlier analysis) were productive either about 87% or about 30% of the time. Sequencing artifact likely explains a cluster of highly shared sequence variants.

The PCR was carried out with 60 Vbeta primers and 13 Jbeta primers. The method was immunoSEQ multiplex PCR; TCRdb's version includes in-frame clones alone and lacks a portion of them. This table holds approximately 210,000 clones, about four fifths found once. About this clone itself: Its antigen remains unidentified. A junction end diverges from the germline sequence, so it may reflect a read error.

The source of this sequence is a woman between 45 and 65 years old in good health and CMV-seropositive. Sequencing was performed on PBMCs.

The CDR3 region has the DNA TGTGCCAGCAGCCCGTTGGATAGGTCCACAGATACGCGGTATTTT. Amino acid sequence: CASSPLDRSTDTRYF. This sequence joins TRBV7-9 and TRBJ2-3; no firm D call. The CDR3 extends over 15 amino acids. Germline V gene sequence: CDR1 SEHNR, CDR2 FQNEAQ (reference sequence).